This is a list of T cell receptor beta chains from one sample in a study of blood T cell repertoires in COVID-19. Measured with immunoSEQ multiplex PCR; TCRdb has only the in-frame clones, and not every one. The sample contains more than 95,000 clones, 85% of which appear only once. The specimen was peripheral blood. The receptors come from an elderly woman with acute or convalescent COVID-19. The CDR3 runs from the conserved cysteine through the conserved F or W. D genes are given only for firm matches. Rows may omit the clone size; those that give it use once, few, many or a size class.

TGTGCCAGCAGGGAACAGGGAGACACTGAAGCTTTCTTT CASREQGDTEAFF . TRBJ1-1 . TRBV11-2
TGTGCCAGCAGCTTAATGGGGGCAATGGGCAATGAGCAGTTCTTC CASSLMGAMGNEQFF . TRBJ2-1 . TRBV7-2
TGTGCCAGCAGCCAAGACGGGCGGGCGGGTGAAAAACTGTTTTTT CASSQDGRAGEKLFF . TRBJ1-4 . TRBV3-1/TRBV3-2
TGTGCCAGCAGCCAAGGGTGGGGCAACTACAATGAGCAGTTCTTC CASSQGWGNYNEQFF . TRBJ2-1 . TRBV3-1/TRBV3-2
TGTGCCAGCAGCTTAGGGACAGTCGATTCACCCCTCCACTTT CASSLGTVDSPLHF . TRBJ1-6 TRBD1 TRBV2
TGTGCCAGCGAGCTCCTGAACGGGGAGACCCAGTACTTC CASELLNGETQYF . TRBJ2-5 . TRBV11-2
TGTGCCAGCAGTCCCTGGACAGGGCAGTCTGGAAACACCATATATTTT CASSPWTGQSGNTIYF few TRBJ1-3 TRBD1 TRBV28
TGTGCCAGCAGTTGGATCCGGGACAGGGGGTTTTACTATGGCTACACCTTC CASSWIRDRGFYYGYTF . TRBJ1-2 TRBD1 TRBV6-2/TRBV6-3
TGTGCCAGCAGCTTTTGGGTGGACAGCCAAGAGACCCAGTACTTC CASSFWVDSQETQYF . TRBJ2-5 . TRBV7-2
TGTGCCAGCACCTTCAGGGGACACAACACTGAAGCTTTCTTT CASTFRGHNTEAFF . TRBJ1-1 . TRBV5-6
TGTGCCAGCAGCCAAGGCAGGGAAGCTTTCTTT CASSQGREAFF . TRBJ1-1 . TRBV3-1/TRBV3-2
TGCGCCAGCAGCTTAACAGGCGAAGAGACCCAGTACTTC CASSLTGEETQYF . TRBJ2-5 . TRBV5-1
TGCGCCAGCAGCGACCCGGGACAGAGCACAGATACGCAGTATTTT CASSDPGQSTDTQYF . TRBJ2-3 TRBD1 TRBV5-1
TGCGCCAGCAGTGAGTCGGGGCGGGGGTCCACAGATACGCAGTATTTT CASSESGRGSTDTQYF . TRBJ2-3 TRBD2 TRBV10-1
TGTGCCAGCAGTCACCTACAGGGGGCGGCTTACGAGCAGTACTTC CASSHLQGAAYEQYF . TRBJ2-7 TRBD1 TRBV6-5
TGCGCCAGCAGCTTAGGGACAGGGGACTATGGCTACACCTTC CASSLGTGDYGYTF . TRBJ1-2 TRBD1 TRBV5-1
TGTGCCAGCAGCGCTACAGGTAGTTGGGAGACCCAGTACTTC CASSATGSWETQYF . TRBJ2-5 . TRBV28
TGTGCCAGCAGCGTAGGGTCGGGCAGGGGGCACACTGAAGCTTTCTTT CASSVGSGRGHTEAFF . TRBJ1-1 TRBD1 TRBV9
TGCGCCAGCAGACCCGGGACAGGGGTCAACACAGATACGCAGTATTTT CASRPGTGVNTDTQYF once TRBJ2-3 TRBD1 TRBV5-1
TGTGCCAGCAGCTTTCAGGGGGTGAACTATGGCTACACCTTC CASSFQGVNYGYTF . TRBJ1-2 TRBD1 TRBV5-6
TGTGCCAGCTCACCCCTACGGGTTCGACAGACGCAAGAGACCCAGTACTTC CASSPLRVRQTQETQYF . TRBJ2-5 . TRBV18
TGCGCCAGCAGTTCTTTCGGACAGGGCCAAGGTGAGCAGTTCTTC CASSSFGQGQGEQFF . TRBJ2-1 TRBD1 TRBV10-2
TGTGCCAGCGGGGACGGGGGGGACTTCCCCAGATCTGGGGCCAACGTCCTGACTTTC CASGDGGDFPRSGANVLTF once TRBJ2-6 TRBD2 TRBV28
TGTGCCAGCAGCTTAGCCCTAGGTTCTACCGGGGAGCTGTTTTTT CASSLALGSTGELFF . TRBJ2-2 . TRBV11-2
TGTGCCAGCAGCCTAGACGGAAGATATGGCTACACCTTC CASSLDGRYGYTF . TRBJ1-2 . TRBV12-3/TRBV12-4
TGTGCCAGCAGACAGGCAGGGTGGGAAAAACTGTTTTTT CASRQAGWEKLFF . TRBJ1-4 . TRBV25-1
TGTGCCAGCAGCCAGCGGGACAGAGGGGAAAAACTGTTTTTT CASSQRDRGEKLFF . TRBJ1-4 TRBD1 TRBV3-1/TRBV3-2
TGTGCCAGCAGCGTAGGGACAGGGGGCACAGATACGCAGTATTTT CASSVGTGGTDTQYF . TRBJ2-3 TRBD1 TRBV9
TGTGCCATCAGTGAGAGCAGGGGATTTGCACCCCTCCACTTT CAISESRGFAPLHF . TRBJ1-6 . TRBV10-3
TGTGCCAGCAGCGTAGAGAGCTCCTATAATTCACCCCTCCACTTT CASSVESSYNSPLHF . TRBJ1-6 . TRBV9
TGTGCCAGCAGTTTCCAGGGGGCGGGTCAGCCCCAGCATTTT CASSFQGAGQPQHF . TRBJ1-5 TRBD1 TRBV27
TGTGCCAGCACCGTAGGGACAGGGGGCGCGAACACTGAAGCTTTCTTT CASTVGTGGANTEAFF . TRBJ1-1 TRBD1 TRBV9
TGTGCCAGCAGGGAGGGGACAACTAATGAAAAACTGTTTTTT CASREGTTNEKLFF . TRBJ1-4 . TRBV6-5
TGCGCCAGCAGCCCACAGGGCGTGGAAGCTTTCTTT CASSPQGVEAFF . TRBJ1-1 . TRBV5-1
TGTGCCAGTTCACTAGCGTCGAACACAGATACGCAGTATTTT CASSLASNTDTQYF . TRBJ2-3 TRBD2 TRBV2
TGTGCCAGCAGCCAAGGGATTGGGGAGGGTAGGGGTAGGTCTGGGGCCAACGTCCTGACTTTC CASSQGIGEGRGRSGANVLTF few TRBJ2-6 TRBD2 TRBV3-1/TRBV3-2
TGTGCCAGCAGCTTACTTACAGGGGGCGATTTTCAGGCTTTCTTT CASSLLTGGDFQAFF . TRBJ1-1 TRBD1 TRBV7-2
TGTGCCAGCAGCGAGGGACAGGGCTTTGGCTACACCTTC CASSEGQGFGYTF . TRBJ1-2 TRBD1 TRBV5-6
TGTGCCAGCAGCGTATCCCTGGGGGGATACAATGAGCAGTTCTTC CASSVSLGGYNEQFF . TRBJ2-1 . TRBV9
TGCGCCAGCAGCCAGAGGGGGCATTCGACTGAAGCTTTCTTT CASSQRGHSTEAFF . TRBJ1-1 TRBD1 TRBV4-1
TGTGCCAGCAGCTTAAGGGGGTACACTGAGCAGTTCTTC CASSLRGYTEQFF . TRBJ2-1 . TRBV5-6
TGTGCCAGCAGAGGGGGGTTAGCGGGGGTTGGAGAGACCCAGTACTTC CASRGGLAGVGETQYF . TRBJ2-5 TRBD2 TRBV5-4
TGTGCCACCAGCAGCGTCTACGAAGCCGGGGCCAACGTCCTGACTTTC CATSSVYEAGANVLTF . TRBJ2-6 . TRBV15
TGCGCCAGCAGCTTGGGGCAGGGTGCCGAAAAACTGTTTTTT CASSLGQGAEKLFF . TRBJ1-4 . TRBV5-1
TGTGCCAGTACCAGGGGTGGTCAGCCCCAGCATTTT CASTRGGQPQHF . TRBJ1-5 . TRBV19
TGTGCCAGCAAACCCGGGACAGGGACCTCAACTAATGAAAAACTGTTTTTT CASKPGTGTSTNEKLFF . TRBJ1-4 TRBD1 TRBV28
TGTGCCAGCAGGGGGACAGTTAACTATGGCTACACCTTC CASRGTVNYGYTF . TRBJ1-2 TRBD1 TRBV2
TGCGCCAGCAGCCCGGTCAGACAGGACACTGAAGCTTTCTTT CASSPVRQDTEAFF few TRBJ1-1 . TRBV5-1
TGTGCCAGCAGCTCCCTGGAGGGGCAGGAAGCTAACTATGGCTACACCTTC CASSSLEGQEANYGYTF . TRBJ1-2 . TRBV7-6
TGTGCCAGCAGCGGAACCGGGACAGGGGAATCACCCCTCCACTTT CASSGTGTGESPLHF few TRBJ1-6 TRBD1 TRBV3-1/TRBV3-2
TGTGCCAGCAGCACAGGACGGATCTCTGGAAACACCATATATTTT CASSTGRISGNTIYF . TRBJ1-3 . TRBV7-2
TGCGCCAGCAGCCAAGTTATTAGCGGGACAAATATGAACACTGAAGCTTTCTTT CASSQVISGTNMNTEAFF . TRBJ1-1 . TRBV4-3
TGTGCCAGCAGCTCTCGGACTAGCGGGGTAACGAGCTCCTACGAGCAGTACTTC CASSSRTSGVTSSYEQYF . TRBJ2-7 TRBD2 TRBV7-2